This passage covers 3 T cell receptor beta chains from one sample sequenced in a study of blood T cell repertoires in COVID-19. TCRdb's copy holds only in-frame clones and misses some; the assay was immunoSEQ multiplex PCR. The data hold over 200,000 clones, with 75% to 90% observed a single time. The sequencing sample was made of peripheral blood. The source of these receptors is a man between 25 and 39 years old with COVID-19, enrolled during active disease.

This clone was seen just once. The genes are TRBV14 and TRBJ1-5; 9 nucleotides line up with TRBD1. The junction had 8 bases not matched to a gene; V was cut back by 1 base and J by 7 bases. The CDR3 is 16 amino acids. Germline V lookup: CDR1 SGHDN, CDR2 FVKESK. CDR3 nucleotide sequence: TGTGCCAGCAGCCAAGGCCTGGGACAGGGAGAACAGCCCCAGCATTTT. Translated, it gives CASSQGLGQGEQPQHF.

The rearrangement uses TRBV7-8 and TRBJ2-1; tentative D call: TRBD1 (6 bases). Germline-derived CDR1 and CDR2 are SGHVS and FQNEAQ. CDR3 size: 11 residues. The V end was cut by 4 bases, the J end by 8 bases, with 6 bases between. CDR3 sequence (DNA): TGTGCCAGCAGCTCAGGGGATGAGCAGTTCTTC. Amino acids: CASSSGDEQFF.

V usage is TRBV19 and J usage is TRBJ1-2, with 7 positions matching TRBD1. Germline CDR1 is LNHDA and CDR2 is SQIVND (reference sequence). Losses at the gene ends were 5 bases for V and 6 bases for J; bases not matched to a gene: 21. The CDR3 runs to 18 residues. CDR3 amino acids: CASSPFRDSPRRVDGYTF. CDR3 nucleotide sequence: TGTGCCAGTAGTCCATTCCGGGACAGTCCCCGACGGGTTGATGGCTACACCTTC.